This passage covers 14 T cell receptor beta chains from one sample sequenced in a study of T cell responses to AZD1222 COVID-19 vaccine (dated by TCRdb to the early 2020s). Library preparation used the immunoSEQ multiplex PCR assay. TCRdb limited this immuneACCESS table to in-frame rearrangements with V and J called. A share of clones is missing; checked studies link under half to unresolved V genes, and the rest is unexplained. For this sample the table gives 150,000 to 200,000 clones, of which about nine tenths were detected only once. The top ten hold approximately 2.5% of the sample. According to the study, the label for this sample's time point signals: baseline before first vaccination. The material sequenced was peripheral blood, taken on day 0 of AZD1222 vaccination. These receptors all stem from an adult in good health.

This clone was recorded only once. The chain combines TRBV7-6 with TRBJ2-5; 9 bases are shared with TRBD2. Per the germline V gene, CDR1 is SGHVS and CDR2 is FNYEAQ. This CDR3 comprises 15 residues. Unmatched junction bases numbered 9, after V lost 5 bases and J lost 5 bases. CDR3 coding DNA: TGTGCCAGCAGCGCCGGGACTAGCAATAAGGAGACCCAGTACTTC. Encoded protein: CASSAGTSNKETQYF.

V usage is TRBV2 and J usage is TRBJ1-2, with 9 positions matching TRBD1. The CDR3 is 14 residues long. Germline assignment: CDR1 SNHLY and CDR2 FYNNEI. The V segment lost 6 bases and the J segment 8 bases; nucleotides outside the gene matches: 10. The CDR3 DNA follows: TGTGCCAGCAGCTGGACAGGGGAAGGGGGAGGCTACACCTTC. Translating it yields CASSWTGEGGGYTF.

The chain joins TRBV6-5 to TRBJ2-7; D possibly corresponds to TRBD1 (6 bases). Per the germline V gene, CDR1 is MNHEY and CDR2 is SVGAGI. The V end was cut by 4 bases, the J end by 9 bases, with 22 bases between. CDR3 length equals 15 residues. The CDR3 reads CASSSPGSTGHGQYF. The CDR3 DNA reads TGTGCCAGCAGTTCCCCAGGGTCGACAGGCCACGGGCAGTACTTC.

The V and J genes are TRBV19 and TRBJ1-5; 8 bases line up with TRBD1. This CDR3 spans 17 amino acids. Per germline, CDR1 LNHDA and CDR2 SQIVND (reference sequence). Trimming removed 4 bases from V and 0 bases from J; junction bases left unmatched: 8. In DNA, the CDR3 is TGTGCCAGTAGTACGGGCGGGGGACAGGATAGCAATCAGCCCCAGCATTTT. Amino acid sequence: CASSTGGGQDSNQPQHF.

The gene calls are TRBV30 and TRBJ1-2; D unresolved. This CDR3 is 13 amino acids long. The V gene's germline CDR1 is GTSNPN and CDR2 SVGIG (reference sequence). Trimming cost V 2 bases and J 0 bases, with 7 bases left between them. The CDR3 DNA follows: TGTGCCTGGAGTTTGGGCGCTAACTATGGCTACACCTTC. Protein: CAWSLGANYGYTF.

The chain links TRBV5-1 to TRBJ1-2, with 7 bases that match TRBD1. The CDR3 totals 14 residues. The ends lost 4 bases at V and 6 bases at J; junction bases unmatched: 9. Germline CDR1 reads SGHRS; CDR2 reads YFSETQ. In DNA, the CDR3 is TGCGCCAGCAGCACGGTCGACAGGGTAAATGGCTACACCTTC. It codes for CASSTVDRVNGYTF.

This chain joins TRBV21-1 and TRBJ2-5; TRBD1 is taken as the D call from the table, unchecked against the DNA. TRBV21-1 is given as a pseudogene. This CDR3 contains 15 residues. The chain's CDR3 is CASSKEETVQETQYF. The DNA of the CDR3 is TGTGCCAGCAGCAAAGAGGAGACAGTCCAAGAGACCCAGTACTTC.

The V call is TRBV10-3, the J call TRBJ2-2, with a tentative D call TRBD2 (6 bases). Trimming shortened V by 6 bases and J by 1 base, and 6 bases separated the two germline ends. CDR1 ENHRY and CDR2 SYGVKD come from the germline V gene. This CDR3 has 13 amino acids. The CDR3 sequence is CAISGRNTGELFF. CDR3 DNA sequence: TGTGCCATCAGCGGGAGGAACACCGGGGAGCTGTTTTTT.

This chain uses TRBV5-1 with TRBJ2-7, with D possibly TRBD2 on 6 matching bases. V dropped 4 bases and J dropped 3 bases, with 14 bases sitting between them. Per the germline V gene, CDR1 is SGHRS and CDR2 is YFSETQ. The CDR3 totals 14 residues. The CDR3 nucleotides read TGCGCCAGCAGCCCCCGGGACTTAGACTACGAGCAGTACTTC. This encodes CASSPRDLDYEQYF.

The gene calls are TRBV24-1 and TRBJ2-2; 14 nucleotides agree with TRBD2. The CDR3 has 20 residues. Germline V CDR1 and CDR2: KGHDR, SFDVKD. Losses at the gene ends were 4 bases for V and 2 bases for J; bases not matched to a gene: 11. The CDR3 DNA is TGTGCCACCAGTGACCGACCGGGACTAGCGGGAGCGGCCAACACCGGGGAGCTGTTTTTT. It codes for CATSDRPGLAGAANTGELFF.

CDR3 sequence: CASSHPGQPQHF. Written as DNA, the CDR3 is TGTGCCAGCAGCCACCCTGGGCAGCCCCAGCATTTT. This chain uses TRBV5-4 with TRBJ1-5; D unclear. The CDR3 runs 12 residues. V lost 4 bases and J 7 bases, leaving 9 bases between the germline ends. The germline V gene encodes CDR1 SGHNT and CDR2 YYREEE (reference sequence).

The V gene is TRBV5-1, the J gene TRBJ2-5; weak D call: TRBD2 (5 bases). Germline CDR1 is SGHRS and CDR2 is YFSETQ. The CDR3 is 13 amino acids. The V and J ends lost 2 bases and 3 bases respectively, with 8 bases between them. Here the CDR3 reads CASSFQAEETQYF. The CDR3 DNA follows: TGCGCCAGCAGCTTTCAAGCGGAAGAGACCCAGTACTTC.

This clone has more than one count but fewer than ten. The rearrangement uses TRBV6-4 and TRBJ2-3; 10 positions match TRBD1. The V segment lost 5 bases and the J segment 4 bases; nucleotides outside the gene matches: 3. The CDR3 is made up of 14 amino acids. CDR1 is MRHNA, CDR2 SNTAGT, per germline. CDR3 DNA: TGTGCCAGCAGTCGGACAGGGGGAGCAGATACGCAGTATTTT. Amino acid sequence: CASSRTGGADTQYF.

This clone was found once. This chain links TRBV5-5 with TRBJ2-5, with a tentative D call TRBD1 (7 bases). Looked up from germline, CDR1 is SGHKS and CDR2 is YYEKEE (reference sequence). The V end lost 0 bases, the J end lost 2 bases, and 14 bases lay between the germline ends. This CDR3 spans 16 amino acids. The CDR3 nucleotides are TGTGCCAGCAGCTTGGCCCTCCAGGGGGGACAAGAGACCCAGTACTTC. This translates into CASSLALQGGQETQYF.